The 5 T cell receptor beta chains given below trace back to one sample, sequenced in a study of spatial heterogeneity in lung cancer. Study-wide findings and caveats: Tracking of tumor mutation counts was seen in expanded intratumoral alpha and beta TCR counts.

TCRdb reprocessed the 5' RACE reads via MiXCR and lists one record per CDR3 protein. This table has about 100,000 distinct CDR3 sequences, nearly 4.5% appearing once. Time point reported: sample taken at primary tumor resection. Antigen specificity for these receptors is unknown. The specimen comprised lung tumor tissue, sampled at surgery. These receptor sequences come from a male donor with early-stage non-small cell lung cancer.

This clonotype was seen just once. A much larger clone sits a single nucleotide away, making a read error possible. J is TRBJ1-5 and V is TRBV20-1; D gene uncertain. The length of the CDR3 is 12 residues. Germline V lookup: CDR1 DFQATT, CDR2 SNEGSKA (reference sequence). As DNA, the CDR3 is TGCAGTGCTAGGACCGAAGTCGGGCCCAAGCATTTT. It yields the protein CSARTEVGPKHF.

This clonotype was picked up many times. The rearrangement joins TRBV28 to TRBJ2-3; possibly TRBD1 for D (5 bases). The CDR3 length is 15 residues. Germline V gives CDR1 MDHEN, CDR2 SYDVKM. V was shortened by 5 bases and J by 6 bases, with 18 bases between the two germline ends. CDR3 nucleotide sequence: TGTGCCAGCAGTCCGATACCCAAACCAGGGGATACGCAGTATTTT. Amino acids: CASSPIPKPGDTQYF.

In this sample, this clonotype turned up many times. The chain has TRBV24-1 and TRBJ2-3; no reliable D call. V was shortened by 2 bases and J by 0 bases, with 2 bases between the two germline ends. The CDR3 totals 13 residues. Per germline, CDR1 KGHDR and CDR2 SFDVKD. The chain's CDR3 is CATSDSSTDTQYF. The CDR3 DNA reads TGTGCCACCAGTGATTCTAGCACAGATACGCAGTATTTT.

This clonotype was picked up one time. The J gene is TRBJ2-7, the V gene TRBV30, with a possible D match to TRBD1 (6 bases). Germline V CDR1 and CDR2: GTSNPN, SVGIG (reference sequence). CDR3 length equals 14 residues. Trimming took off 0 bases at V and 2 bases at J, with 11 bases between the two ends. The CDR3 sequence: CAWSVRPGAYEQYF. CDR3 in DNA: TGTGCCTGGAGTGTACGCCCAGGGGCCTACGAGCAGTACTTC.

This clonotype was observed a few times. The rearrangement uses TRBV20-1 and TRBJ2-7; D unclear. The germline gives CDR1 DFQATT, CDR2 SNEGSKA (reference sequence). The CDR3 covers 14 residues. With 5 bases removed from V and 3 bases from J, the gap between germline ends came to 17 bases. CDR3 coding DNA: TGCAGTGCTCCAGTAGACCCCAGCGACTACGAGCAGTACTTC. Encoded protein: CSAPVDPSDYEQYF.